These T cell receptor beta chains were read from a single sample in a study of blood T cell repertoires in COVID-19. The assay was immunoSEQ multiplex PCR, and TCRdb's table has in-frame clones only and misses some. The top ten clones hold about 7.8% of a sample with 150,000 to 200,000 clones, 65% to 80% of them seen once. Source material: peripheral blood. The receptor source for this set is a man in his sixties with acute or convalescent COVID-19. CDR3s leave out the opening cysteine and the closing phenylalanine or tryptophan.

TRBJ2-1 | TRBV9 | ASSVAVPDSPYNEQF
TRBJ2-5 | TRBV5-1 | ASSSSGLAGIQETQY
TRBJ2-3 | TRBV6-2/TRBV6-3 | ASSYSTSGGAERDTQY
TRBJ2-7 | TRBV5-4 | ASSLGGGSEQY
TRBJ2-7 | TRBV12-3/TRBV12-4 | ASSYVTGYEQY
TRBJ1-5 | TRBV19 | ASSRRRGDRGNQPQH
TRBJ1-2 | TRBV9 | ASSARDRGMDGYT
TRBJ2-5 | TRBV19 | ASSVRDRGSETQY
TRBJ2-4 | TRBV19 | ASSPWTGGILGIQY
TRBJ1-2 | TRBV30 | AWIRGSGYT
TRBJ2-7 | TRBV25-1 | ASSADRASYEQY
TRBJ1-1 | TRBV19 | ASSTQGIGTEAF
TRBJ2-3 | TRBV15 | ATSSGTDTQY
TRBJ2-7 | TRBV19 | ASSTYHGSEQY
TRBJ2-3 | TRBV6-5 | ASSYGGLAGDTQY